One T cell receptor beta chain is described in this entry. Its cognate antigen is unknown. The V gene end was trimmed by 6 bases and the J gene end by 4 bases; junction bases not matched to a gene: 5. The CDR3 runs 14 residues. Germline CDR1 reads MNHEY; CDR2 reads SMNVEV (reference sequence). The data stem from a study of identical twins. Template switching added a universal primer site; cDNA carried unique molecular identifiers. TCRdb fed the 5' RACE reads into MiXCR, producing one record per CDR3 protein. Of about 390,000 distinct CDR3 sequences in the sample, 9% to 10% were seen once. Study results and caveats: Models predicted too little out-of-frame TCR alpha sharing in monozygotic twins.

This TCR was sampled from a woman in her 50s in good health. The chain uses TRBV27 and TRBJ2-5; 10 nucleotides agree with TRBD1. Sequenced sample: naive T cells sorted from blood. The CDR3 loop reads CASSWTGGIETQYF. The CDR3 nucleotides are TGTGCCAGCAGCTGGACAGGGGGAATAGAGACCCAGTACTTC.